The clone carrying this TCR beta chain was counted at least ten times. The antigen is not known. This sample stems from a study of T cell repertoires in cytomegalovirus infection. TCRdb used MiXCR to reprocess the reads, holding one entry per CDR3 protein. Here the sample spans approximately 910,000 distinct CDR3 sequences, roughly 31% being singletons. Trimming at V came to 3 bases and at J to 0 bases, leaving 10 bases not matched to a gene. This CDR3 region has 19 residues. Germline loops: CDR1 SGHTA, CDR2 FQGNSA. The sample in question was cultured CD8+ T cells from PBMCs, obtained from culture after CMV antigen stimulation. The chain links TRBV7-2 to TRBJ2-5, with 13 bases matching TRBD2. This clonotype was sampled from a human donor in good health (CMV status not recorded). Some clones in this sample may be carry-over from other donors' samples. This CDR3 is CASSLGLGTSGEYQETQYF. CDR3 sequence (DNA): TGTGCCAGCAGCTTGGGCTTGGGGACTAGCGGGGAATACCAAGAGACCCAGTACTTC. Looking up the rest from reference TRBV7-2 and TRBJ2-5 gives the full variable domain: GAGVSQSPSNKVTEKGKDVELRCDPISGHTALYWYRQSLGQGLEFLIYFQGNSAPDKSGLPSDRFSAERTGGSVSTLTIQRTQQEDSAVYLCASSLGLGTSGEYQETQYFGPGTRLLVL.